The rows below give T cell receptor beta chains drawn from one sample of a study of T cell responses to AZD1222 COVID-19 vaccine. The table came from immunoSEQ multiplex PCR; TCRdb's copy has only in-frame clones and leaves some out. The sample holds around 120,000 clones, approximately 90% seen once. The material was peripheral blood, obtained on day 0 of AZD1222 vaccination. These receptors all come from an adult in good health. Both conserved end residues are part of each CDR3. A D gene is named only where the DNA matches it firmly. Part of the rows lack a size; the others show once, few, many or a class for expanded clones.

abundance,d_gene,v_gene,j_gene,CDR3nt,CDR3aa
.,.,TRBV10-3,TRBJ1-5,TGTGCCATCAGTGATAACCCGGACTTTGGGCCCCAGCATTTT,CAISDNPDFGPQHF
.,TRBD2,TRBV7-9,TRBJ2-1,TGTGCCAGCAGCTTCTATTCTAGCGGGAGTTGGGATGAGCAGTTCTTC,CASSFYSSGSWDEQFF
once,.,TRBV6-2/TRBV6-3,TRBJ2-3,TGTGCCAGCAGTTTCAGTGGCAGGGGCACAGATACGCAGTATTTT,CASSFSGRGTDTQYF
.,.,TRBV28,TRBJ2-1,TGTGCCAGCATAGGAGGGATCAGCCCGGGGGATGAGCAGTTCTTC,CASIGGISPGDEQFF
.,TRBD1,TRBV5-1,TRBJ2-7,TGCGCCAGCAAGCCGTCACAGGGGGACTACGAGCAGTACTTC,CASKPSQGDYEQYF
.,.,TRBV27,TRBJ1-3,TGTGCCAGCACCGACCGGGCGGCTGGAAACACCATATATTTT,CASTDRAAGNTIYF
once,.,TRBV28,TRBJ1-2,TGTGCCAGCAGTCCCATACGGTTCCTCGAGGGCTACACCTTC,CASSPIRFLEGYTF
.,TRBD1,TRBV28,TRBJ2-7,TGTGCCAGCAGTCCCGGGACAGGGTCCTACGAGCAGTACTTC,CASSPGTGSYEQYF
once,TRBD1,TRBV6-1,TRBJ2-7,TGTGCCAGCAGTGCCCAGGACAGGCGAAACTCCTACGAGCAGTACTTC,CASSAQDRRNSYEQYF
.,.,TRBV27,TRBJ1-1,TGTGCCAGCTCCCGTGCCGCGATGGGCACTGAAGCTTTCTTT,CASSRAAMGTEAFF
.,.,TRBV7-9,TRBJ1-3,TGTGCCAGCAGACCCCCGTTCAGGGTCGGAAACACCATATATTTT,CASRPPFRVGNTIYF
.,.,TRBV5-6,TRBJ1-1,TGTGCCAGCAGCTTGTGGGGGGGGAACACTGAAGCTTTCTTT,CASSLWGGNTEAFF
.,.,TRBV5-4,TRBJ1-1,TGTGCCAGCAGCTTGGCAGGGGTCCCGAACACTGAAGCTTTCTTT,CASSLAGVPNTEAFF
.,.,TRBV6-5,TRBJ2-4,TGTGCCAGCAGGCCCACAGAAATAGAAAACATTCAGTACTTC,CASRPTEIENIQYF
.,TRBD1,TRBV6-1,TRBJ2-3,TGTGCCAGCAGTGAACCCGGGACAGGGGGTCATACGCAGTATTTT,CASSEPGTGGHTQYF
.,.,TRBV24-1,TRBJ2-2,TGTGCCACCAGTGATTTTTACACCGAGCCTGGGGAGCTGTTTTTT,CATSDFYTEPGELFF
.,.,TRBV6-6,TRBJ2-5,TGTGCCAGCAGTGGGGACGGCCCCGGAGAGACCCAGTACTTC,CASSGDGPGETQYF
.,.,TRBV6-5,TRBJ2-7,TGTGCCAGCAGGTCTGCTCGGGGTAAAGCCTACGAGCAGTACTTC,CASRSARGKAYEQYF